Below, 22 T cell receptor beta chains from the same sample are listed, as sequenced in a study of blood T cell repertoires in COVID-19. Sequencing was performed with immunoSEQ multiplex PCR; in TCRdb, only in-frame clones are kept and a portion is missing. The sample contains fewer than 700,000 clones, roughly nine tenths of which appear only once. The sample comprised peripheral blood. These TCRs come from a woman aged 45 to 65 with COVID-19, enrolled during active disease.

This sequence joins TRBV10-1 and TRBJ2-1, with D perhaps matching TRBD2 (6 bases). The V end was cut by 3 bases, the J end by 7 bases, with 10 bases between. Germline V gene lookup returns CDR1 WNHNN and CDR2 SYGVQD (reference sequence). The CDR3 consists of 13 residues. This CDR3 is CASSERGRNEQFF. In DNA form, the CDR3 reads TGCGCCAGCAGTGAACGAGGGAGGAATGAGCAGTTCTTC.

This clone was detected once. V is TRBV6-5 and J is TRBJ1-1; possible D gene TRBD1, 6 bases. The CDR3 contains 15 residues. V lost 4 bases and J 3 bases, leaving 15 bases between the germline ends. Germline V lookup: CDR1 MNHEY, CDR2 SVGAGI. Here the CDR3 DNA reads TGTGCCAGCAGTTCCGAACTGAAGGGGGACACTGAAGCTTTCTTT. Its translation: CASSSELKGDTEAFF.

In DNA, the CDR3 is TGTGCCTGGAGAGATCTACGACAGGGGGGGAACGAGCAGTACTTC. Protein: CAWRDLRQGGNEQYF. The V and J genes are TRBV30 and TRBJ2-7; 9 bases align to TRBD1. V was clipped by 3 bases and J by 5 bases; unmatched bases: 11. CDR3 length equals 15 residues. CDR1 GTSNPN and CDR2 SVGIG come from the germline V gene (reference sequence).

CDR3 protein: CSVTGTSLYNEQFF. As DNA, the CDR3 is TGCAGCGTCACCGGGACTAGCCTCTACAATGAGCAGTTCTTC. The chain carries TRBV29-1 and TRBJ2-1; 9 nucleotides match TRBD2. The length of the CDR3 is 14 residues. With V trimmed by 6 bases and J by 3 bases, 6 bases remained unmatched. In germline, CDR1 is SQVTM, CDR2 ANQGSEA.

The rearrangement joins TRBV11-2 to TRBJ2-6; tentative D call: TRBD1 (5 bases). This CDR3 spans 17 amino acids. Germline V gene lookup returns CDR1 SGHAT and CDR2 FQNNGV. Trimming shortened V by 5 bases and J by 4 bases, and 18 bases separated the two germline ends. DNA for the CDR3: TGTGCCAGCAGCCGCAACGTAGGGGTAGGGGGGGCCAACGTCCTGACTTTC. It translates to CASSRNVGVGGANVLTF.

The chain employs TRBV27 and TRBJ2-1; D gene ambiguous. Trimming pared 6 bases from V and 7 bases from J, leaving 10 bases between. This CDR3 is 12 amino acids long. The germline CDR1 and CDR2 sequences are MNHEY and SMNVEV (reference sequence). Written as DNA, the CDR3 is TGTGCCAGCAGGTTCGGTGCAAATGAGCAGTTCTTC. This translates into CASRFGANEQFF.

This clone was picked up a small number of times. This rearrangement joins TRBV27 to TRBJ1-5; D is undetermined. V lost 10 bases and J 2 bases, leaving 9 bases between the germline ends. The germline V gene encodes CDR1 MNHEY and CDR2 SMNVEV (reference sequence). The CDR3 consists of 12 residues. The CDR3 nucleotides read TGTGCCACCGGTCGGGGCAATCAGCCCCAGCATTTT. It codes for CATGRGNQPQHF.

This clone was counted a single time. This chain joins TRBV29-1 and TRBJ1-2, with 9 positions matching TRBD1. The germline gives CDR1 SQVTM, CDR2 ANQGSEA. Trimming at V came to 3 bases and at J to 7 bases, leaving 9 bases not matched to a gene. The CDR3 sequence is 14 residues long. CDR3 sequence: CSVEGQGSVGGYTF. The CDR3 nucleotides read TGCAGCGTTGAGGGACAGGGTTCGGTAGGTGGCTACACCTTC.

J is TRBJ1-6 and V is TRBV30; D is ambiguous. V was trimmed by 4 bases and J by 8 bases, leaving 15 bases between them. The CDR3 extends over 14 amino acids. The germline V gene has CDR1 GTSNPN and CDR2 SVGIG (reference sequence). The CDR3 region is CAWNIGEEYSPLHF. CDR3 DNA sequence: TGTGCCTGGAACATCGGGGAGGAATATTCACCCCTCCACTTT.

The chain joins TRBV5-4 to TRBJ1-3, with TRBD1 as a possible D gene (5 bases). This CDR3 contains 14 residues. Trimming shortened V by 3 bases and J by 4 bases, and 11 bases separated the two germline ends. CDR1 is SGHNT and CDR2 is YYREEE in the germline V gene (reference sequence). The CDR3, as DNA: TGTGCCAGCAGCTGGGACTCGGCCGGAAACACCATATATTTT. It encodes CASSWDSAGNTIYF. Complete variable domain (other parts from reference TRBV5-4 and TRBJ1-3): ETGVTQSPTHLIKTRGQQVTLRCSSQSGHNTVSWYQQALGQGPQFIFQYYREEENGRGNFPPRFSGLQFPNYSSELNVNALELDDSALYLCASSWDSAGNTIYFGEGSWLTVV.

V is TRBV5-1 and J is TRBJ1-1; tentative D call: TRBD1 (6 bases). The ends were cut back, 2 bases at V and 4 bases at J, with 9 bases in the middle. The V gene's germline CDR1 is SGHRS and CDR2 YFSETQ. The CDR3 loop spans 13 amino acids. Here the CDR3 reads CASSFGGPTEAFF. In DNA form, the CDR3 reads TGCGCCAGCAGCTTCGGGGGGCCCACTGAAGCTTTCTTT.

This chain joins TRBV5-4 and TRBJ2-2, with TRBD1 matching over 11 bases. In germline, CDR1 is SGHNT, CDR2 YYREEE (reference sequence). J gave up 5 bases and V 3 bases, and 6 bases lay outside the gene matches. The CDR3 totals 16 residues. The CDR3 DNA reads TGTGCCAGCAGCTGGGGGGGACAGGGGGGGACCGGGGAGCTGTTTTTT. The encoded protein is CASSWGGQGGTGELFF.

This clone appeared a few times. V is TRBV7-9 and J is TRBJ1-1; D is unclear. There are 12 residues in the CDR3. Looked up from germline, CDR1 is SEHNR and CDR2 is FQNEAQ (reference sequence). Trimming took off 5 bases at V and 7 bases at J, with 11 bases between the two ends. CDR3 sequence: CASSPHGSEAFF. The CDR3 coding sequence is TGTGCCAGCAGCCCCCACGGGAGTGAAGCTTTCTTT.

The V call is TRBV30, the J call TRBJ1-1, with D unresolved. Looked up from germline, CDR1 is GTSNPN and CDR2 is SVGIG (reference sequence). The length of the CDR3 is 11 residues. Deletions cut 1 base from V and 8 bases from J, with 8 bases between. CDR3 coding DNA: TGTGCCTGGAGTGAGCGGGTAGAAGCTTTCTTT. The encoded protein is CAWSERVEAFF.

In DNA, the CDR3 is TGTGCCACCAGCAGAGCCGGGACAGGGAACGAGCAGTACTTC. This translates into CATSRAGTGNEQYF. The chain combines TRBV15 with TRBJ2-7; 9 bases align to TRBD1. With V trimmed by 1 base and J by 5 bases, 3 bases remained unmatched. CDR1 and CDR2 from the germline V gene are LNHNV and YYDKDF (reference sequence). This CDR3 has 14 amino acids.

The V gene is TRBV7-7, the J gene TRBJ2-3, with a weak D call TRBD2 (6 bases). Trimming removed 3 bases at V and 5 bases at J, with 12 bases between. This CDR3 has 14 amino acids. Looked up from germline, CDR1 is SSHAT and CDR2 is FNYEAQ (reference sequence). CDR3: CASSFGGPGDTQYF. CDR3 sequence (DNA): TGTGCCAGCAGCTTCGGGGGTCCTGGAGATACGCAGTATTTT. Using reference TRBV7-7 and TRBJ2-3 for the parts outside the CDR3, the full variable domain is GAGVSQSPRYKVTKRGQDVTLRCDPISSHATLYWYQQALGQGPEFLTYFNYEAQPDKSGLPSDRFSAERPEGSISTLTIQRTEQRDSAMYRCASSFGGPGDTQYFGPGTRLTVL.

The V call is TRBV7-2, the J call TRBJ2-7; D unresolved. The germline V gene has CDR1 SGHTA and CDR2 FQGNSA. Between the trimmed V and J ends, which lost 1 base and 0 bases, there was a span of 4 bases. This CDR3 is 13 amino acids long. CDR3 loop: CASSLDSSYEQYF. DNA for the CDR3: TGTGCCAGCAGCTTAGACAGCTCCTACGAGCAGTACTTC.

V is TRBV7-9 and J is TRBJ1-1, with 11 bases aligning to TRBD1. The ends lost 6 bases at V and 11 bases at J; junction bases unmatched: 8. The CDR3 is 13 residues long. The germline V gene has CDR1 SEHNR and CDR2 FQNEAQ (reference sequence). The CDR3 DNA sequence: TGTGCCAGCAGTCGGGGACAGGGGGGAGATGCTTTCTTT. Its translation: CASSRGQGGDAFF.

The genes are TRBV5-1 and TRBJ2-1, with TRBD1 identical over 8 bases. Germline CDR1 and CDR2: SGHRS and YFSETQ. CDR3 size: 16 residues. V gave up 4 bases and J gave up 8 bases; unmatched junction bases: 14. Here the CDR3 DNA reads TGCGCCAGCAGCCTCCAGGGGGGACAGGCCCGCGATGAGCAGTTCTTC. Amino acids: CASSLQGGQARDEQFF.

This chain links TRBV5-4 with TRBJ2-7; 7 nucleotides align to TRBD1. Losses at the gene ends were 4 bases for V and 4 bases for J; bases not matched to a gene: 11. The CDR3 is 15 amino acids. Germline V gene data show CDR1 as SGHNT and CDR2 as YYREEE (reference sequence). CDR3 sequence: CASSLTGLSGYEQYF. The DNA for the CDR3 is TGTGCCAGCAGCCTGACAGGGCTCAGTGGTTACGAGCAGTACTTC.

The genes are TRBV2 and TRBJ1-4, with D possibly being TRBD1 (5 bases). Trimming shortened V by 3 bases and J by 7 bases, and 12 bases separated the two germline ends. This CDR3 region has 14 residues. CDR1 is SNHLY, CDR2 FYNNEI, per germline. CDR3 in DNA: TGTGCCAGCAGTGACAGATGGGGGGGTGAAAAACTGTTTTTT. Its translation: CASSDRWGGEKLFF.

The chain links TRBV12-2 to TRBJ1-5; the table's D gene call, TRBD1, was not cross checked with the DNA. TRBV12-2 is a pseudogene. CDR3 length: 16 amino acids. The CDR3 DNA sequence: TGTGCAGTGATGGAGAGGACAGGGAAGTTGTGTCAGCCCCAGCATTTT. Translated, it gives CAVMERTGKLCQPQHF.